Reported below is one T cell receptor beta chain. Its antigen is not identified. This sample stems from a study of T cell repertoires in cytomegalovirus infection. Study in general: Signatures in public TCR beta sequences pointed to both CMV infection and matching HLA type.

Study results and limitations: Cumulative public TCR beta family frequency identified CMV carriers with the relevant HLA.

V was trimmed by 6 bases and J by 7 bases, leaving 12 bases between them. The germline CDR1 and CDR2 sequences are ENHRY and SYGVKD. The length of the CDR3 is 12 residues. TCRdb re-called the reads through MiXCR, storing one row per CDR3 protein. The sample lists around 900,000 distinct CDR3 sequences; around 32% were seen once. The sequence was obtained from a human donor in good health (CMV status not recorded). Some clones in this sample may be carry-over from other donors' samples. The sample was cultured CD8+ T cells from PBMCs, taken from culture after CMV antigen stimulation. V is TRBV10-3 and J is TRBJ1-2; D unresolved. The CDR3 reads CAIRTDPPGYTF. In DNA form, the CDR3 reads TGTGCCATCAGGACGGACCCACCTGGCTACACCTTC.